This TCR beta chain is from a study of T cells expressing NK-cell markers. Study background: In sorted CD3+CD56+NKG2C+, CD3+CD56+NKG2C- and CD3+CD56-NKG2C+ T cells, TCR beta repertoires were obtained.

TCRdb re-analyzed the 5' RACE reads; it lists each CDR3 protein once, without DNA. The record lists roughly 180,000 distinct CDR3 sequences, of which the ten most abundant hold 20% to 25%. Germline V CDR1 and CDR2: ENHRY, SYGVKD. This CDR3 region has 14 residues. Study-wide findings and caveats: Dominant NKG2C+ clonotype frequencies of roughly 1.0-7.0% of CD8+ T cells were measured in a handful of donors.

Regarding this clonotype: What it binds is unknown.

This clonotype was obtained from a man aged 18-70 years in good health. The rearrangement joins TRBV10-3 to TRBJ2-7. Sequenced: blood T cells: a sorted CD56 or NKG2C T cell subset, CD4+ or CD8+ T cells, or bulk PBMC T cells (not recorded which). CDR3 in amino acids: CAIRNVDTTYEQYF.